Listed below are T cell receptor beta chains from one sample, sequenced in a study of naive and memory T cell subsets. MiXCR, applied by TCRdb to the UMI-ligation and nested PCR reads, yields one record per CDR3 protein. This sample has around 160,000 distinct CDR3 sequences; about a sixth occur once, and the top ten carry approximately 0.15%. The sequenced sample was naive CD4+ T cells from blood. The receptors derive from a human donor in good health. Both conserved end residues are part of each CDR3. The D gene is left open where the match is weak. For some rows the clone size is stated as once, few or many, or as a class when expanded; others skip it.

few	NA	TRBV29-1	TRBJ2-2	CSVATLNTGELFF	TGCAGCGTTGCCACCTTGAACACCGGGGAGCTGTTTTTT
NA	NA	TRBV12-3/TRBV12-4	TRBJ1-4	CASSFRVATNEKLFF	TGTGCCAGCAGTTTCCGAGTTGCAACTAATGAAAAACTGTTTTTT
NA	TRBD1	TRBV19	TRBJ1-5	CASSIGTGGSQPQHF	TGTGCCAGTAGTATCGGGACAGGGGGCAGTCAGCCCCAGCATTTT
NA	NA	TRBV20-1	TRBJ1-4	CSARDGGGGWEKLFF	TGCAGTGCTAGAGATGGGGGAGGAGGCTGGGAAAAACTGTTTTTT
few	NA	TRBV29-1	TRBJ1-2	CSVETANYGYTF	TGCAGCGTGGAGACGGCTAACTATGGCTACACCTTC
few	NA	TRBV20-1	TRBJ2-4	CSVTGTGQNIQYF	TGCAGTGTGACAGGAACAGGGCAAAACATTCAGTACTTC
NA	TRBD1	TRBV12-3/TRBV12-4	TRBJ2-2	CASRRQQGADTGELFF	TGTGCCAGCAGACGACAACAGGGGGCTGACACCGGGGAGCTGTTTTTT
few	NA	TRBV5-5	TRBJ2-7	CASSLALREQYF	TGTGCCAGCAGCTTGGCACTGCGGGAGCAGTACTTC
few	NA	TRBV29-1	TRBJ2-5	CSVDPRGETQYF	TGCAGCGTTGACCCCCGGGGGGAGACCCAGTACTTC
few	NA	TRBV6-5	TRBJ1-1	CASSEQGLQAFF	TGTGCCAGCAGCGAACAGGGACTACAAGCTTTCTTT
many	TRBD1	TRBV3-1	TRBJ2-4	CASSQVHGQGFLAKNIQYF	TGTGCCAGCAGCCAAGTTCATGGACAGGGCTTTCTAGCCAAAAACATTCAGTACTTC
NA	NA	TRBV30	TRBJ1-2	CAWSVGTYGYTF	TGTGCCTGGAGTGTAGGGACCTATGGCTACACCTTC
NA	TRBD2	TRBV3-1	TRBJ2-3	CASSLKTSGTDTQYF	TGTGCCAGCAGCCTAAAGACTAGCGGCACAGATACGCAGTATTTT
NA	NA	TRBV7-2	TRBJ1-3	CASTLSMGGSGNTIYF	TGTGCCAGCACCCTCAGCATGGGGGGGTCTGGAAACACCATATATTTT
NA	NA	TRBV6-5	TRBJ2-5	CASSYSTFGETQYF	TGTGCCAGCAGTTACTCGACGTTCGGAGAGACCCAGTACTTC
many	NA	TRBV23-1	TRBJ2-5	CASTRLVRDLGETQYF	TGCGCCAGCACCCGACTAGTGCGGGATCTGGGGGAGACCCAGTACTTC
many	NA	TRBV7-2	TRBJ2-7	CASSFDSPGEQYF	TGTGCCAGCAGCTTTGACAGCCCGGGGGAGCAGTACTTC
many	NA	TRBV7-2	TRBJ2-3	CASSPSGAESLVTQYF	TGTGCCAGCAGCCCCTCGGGAGCGGAGTCCCTAGTTACGCAGTATTTT
NA	TRBD1	TRBV7-9	TRBJ2-3	CASSYGTGPTDTQYF	TGTGCCAGCAGCTACGGGACAGGGCCGACAGATACGCAGTATTTT
NA	NA	TRBV11-2	TRBJ2-1	CASSLKRDRSYNEQFF	TGTGCCAGCAGCTTAAAGCGGGACAGGTCCTACAATGAGCAGTTCTTC
few	NA	TRBV7-3	TRBJ2-6	CASSFSSGANVLTF	TGTGCCAGCAGCTTTAGCTCTGGGGCCAACGTCCTGACTTTC
NA	TRBD2	TRBV5-1	TRBJ2-3	CASSSFWAGALDTQYF	TGCGCCAGCAGCTCCTTCTGGGCGGGAGCTTTAGATACGCAGTATTTT
many	NA	TRBV20-1	TRBJ1-1	CSAPKTGRAFF	TGCAGTGCCCCCAAAACAGGGAGGGCTTTCTTT
NA	NA	TRBV27	TRBJ2-2	CASSFRELTGELFF	TGTGCCAGCAGTTTCCGGGAGCTGACCGGGGAGCTGTTTTTT
NA	NA	TRBV28	TRBJ2-7	CASSQAGAVSYEQYF	TGTGCCAGCAGTCAGGCCGGGGCCGTCTCCTACGAGCAGTACTTC
many	TRBD1	TRBV7-8	TRBJ2-7	CASSSGDRGREQYF	TGTGCCAGCAGCTCCGGGGACAGGGGACGAGAACAGTACTTC
NA	NA	TRBV5-8	TRBJ1-5	CASSFGSRGNQPQHF	TGTGCCAGCAGCTTTGGATCTCGGGGCAATCAGCCCCAGCATTTT
NA	NA	TRBV27	TRBJ2-4	CASSYLWGTKNIQYF	TGTGCCAGCAGTTACCTATGGGGGACCAAAAACATTCAGTACTTC
few	TRBD1	TRBV5-4	TRBJ2-1	CASSLQGAPNEQFF	TGTGCCAGCAGCTTACAGGGGGCACCCAATGAGCAGTTCTTC
NA	NA	TRBV29-1	TRBJ2-7	CSVVPGGQDEQYF	TGCAGCGTTGTCCCCGGGGGGCAGGACGAGCAGTACTTC
few	NA	TRBV10-1	TRBJ2-5	CASSESTGFGEETQYF	TGCGCCAGCAGTGAGTCAACCGGGTTTGGGGAAGAGACCCAGTACTTC
few	NA	TRBV18	TRBJ2-5	CASSPSRGGETQYF	TGTGCCAGCTCACCCTCGCGTGGAGGAGAGACCCAGTACTTC
few	TRBD2	TRBV4-2	TRBJ2-1	CASSQRYLADNEQFF	TGTGCCAGCAGCCAAAGGTACCTAGCGGACAATGAGCAGTTCTTC
NA	NA	TRBV5-1	TRBJ1-1	CASSGGSNTEAFF	TGCGCCAGCAGCGGAGGTTCGAACACTGAAGCTTTCTTT
few	NA	TRBV5-1	TRBJ2-3	CASSLGRVGPTDTQYF	TGCGCCAGCAGCTTAGGCAGGGTGGGCCCCACAGATACGCAGTATTTT
NA	TRBD2	TRBV10-3	TRBJ2-7	CAISPGLADYYEQYF	TGTGCCATCAGCCCGGGACTAGCAGACTACTACGAGCAGTACTTC
NA	NA	TRBV4-2	TRBJ2-2	CASSQDIVGESTGELFF	TGTGCCAGCAGCCAAGATATAGTGGGGGAGTCGACCGGGGAGCTGTTTTTT
few	NA	TRBV7-9	TRBJ2-3	CASSPTRGTDTQYF	TGTGCCAGCAGCCCAACCCGGGGTACAGATACGCAGTATTTT
many	NA	TRBV18	TRBJ2-1	CASSPAGSSYNEQFF	TGTGCCAGCTCACCGGCAGGGTCGAGCTACAATGAGCAGTTCTTC
few	TRBD1	TRBV19	TRBJ1-2	CASTAGTANYGYTF	TGTGCCAGTACTGCCGGGACAGCGAACTATGGCTACACCTTC
few	NA	TRBV7-9	TRBJ2-6	CASSRGVAGANVLTF	TGTGCCAGCAGTCGAGGGGTGGCCGGGGCCAACGTCCTGACTTTC
NA	NA	TRBV28	TRBJ1-1	CASTLREVTEAFF	TGTGCCAGCACCTTGAGGGAGGTCACTGAAGCTTTCTTT
many	NA	TRBV28	TRBJ2-4	CASSPPQAGAKNIQYF	TGTGCCAGCAGTCCCCCCCAAGCAGGGGCCAAAAACATTCAGTACTTC
few	TRBD1	TRBV7-2	TRBJ1-1	CASSRRTGVRTEAFF	TGTGCCAGCAGTCGGAGGACAGGGGTGAGGACTGAAGCTTTCTTT
few	NA	TRBV5-1	TRBJ1-4	CASSTQTTNEKLFF	TGCGCCAGCAGCACCCAAACAACTAATGAAAAACTGTTTTTT
few	NA	TRBV19	TRBJ2-7	CASSRSARSYEGQYF	TGTGCCAGTAGTCGTTCGGCGCGTTCCTACGAAGGGCAGTACTTC